This is a list of T cell receptor beta chains from one sample in a study of cytomegalovirus exposure and HLA in healthy donors. This table comes from immunoSEQ multiplex PCR, and its TCRdb copy is limited to in-frame clones, with some not included. The repertoire holds 130,000 or so clones, with over 60% as singletons. Sequencing was carried out using PBMCs. The source of these receptors is a female donor in good health and CMV-seropositive. Each CDR3 is given with its conserved first and last residue. A D gene is named only where the DNA matches it firmly. Some rows have no size entry. The others give once, few or many, or a class for an expanded clone.

abundance,v_gene,d_gene,CDR3aa
few,TRBV18,TRBD2,CASSRVGGETQYF
NA,TRBV4-2,TRBD2,CASSLSSGNYNEQFF
once,TRBV30,TRBD2,CAGGADTQYF
NA,TRBV4-1,TRBD1,CASSPQGYEKLFF
NA,TRBV9,TRBD2,CASSVAVSSGGADTQYF
NA,TRBV19,NA,CASGTGGGSYEQYF
NA,TRBV7-2,TRBD1,CASSSPGQHTEAFF
NA,TRBV18,NA,CASSPTRGSYNEQFF
NA,TRBV30,NA,CAWSVGGATDTQYF
NA,TRBV10-2,TRBD1,CASSEYRGQDQPQHF
NA,TRBV5-5,TRBD1,CASSLVGTGDYEQYF
NA,TRBV6-6,NA,CASSYQRFNQPQHF
NA,TRBV4-1,NA,CASSPLYSGSYNEQFF
NA,TRBV2,TRBD1,CASSTQGLGGNTIYF
NA,TRBV4-1,NA,CASSPRLALTDTQYF
few,TRBV6-1,NA,CASSLGGPSEQYF
NA,TRBV2,TRBD2,CASIWASGDNEQFF
few,TRBV7-9,NA,CASSINRDYHEQYF
NA,TRBV4-1,TRBD2,CASKKGTSERGYKETQYF
NA,TRBV6-6,NA,CASSNGQRETQYF
NA,TRBV30,NA,CAWTVGLGTSNQPQHF
few,TRBV15,NA,CATSRDGGVSQPQHF
NA,TRBV5-8,NA,CASSPRYGYTF
NA,TRBV10-3,NA,CAISESLRSEQPQHF
NA,TRBV5-1,NA,CASSPSQGRETQYF
NA,TRBV7-9,NA,CASSLGTGEAFF
NA,TRBV2,NA,CASRPGFNTEAFF
NA,TRBV19,NA,CASSYQGNSPLHF
NA,TRBV28,TRBD2,CATRDRDYPSSYEQYF
NA,TRBV30,NA,CAWSVTRGTGTGELFF
NA,TRBV4-1,TRBD2,CASSHLAGPSTDTQYF
NA,TRBV6-6,NA,CASTHKRASSPLHF